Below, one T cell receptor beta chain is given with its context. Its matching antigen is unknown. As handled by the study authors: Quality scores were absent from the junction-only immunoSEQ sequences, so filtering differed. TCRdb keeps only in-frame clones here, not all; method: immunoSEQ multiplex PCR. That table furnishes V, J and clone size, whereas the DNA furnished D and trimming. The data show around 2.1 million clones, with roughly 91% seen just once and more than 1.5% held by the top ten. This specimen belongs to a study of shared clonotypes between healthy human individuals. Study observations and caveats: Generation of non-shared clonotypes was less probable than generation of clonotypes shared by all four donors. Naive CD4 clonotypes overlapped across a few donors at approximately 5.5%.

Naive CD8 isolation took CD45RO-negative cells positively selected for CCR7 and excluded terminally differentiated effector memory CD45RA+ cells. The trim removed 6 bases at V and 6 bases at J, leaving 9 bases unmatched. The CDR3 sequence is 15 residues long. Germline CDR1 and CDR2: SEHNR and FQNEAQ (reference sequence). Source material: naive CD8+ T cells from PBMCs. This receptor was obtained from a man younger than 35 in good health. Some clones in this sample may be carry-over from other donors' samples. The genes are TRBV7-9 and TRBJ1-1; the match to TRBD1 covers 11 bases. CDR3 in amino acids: CASSPRDRGMAEAFF. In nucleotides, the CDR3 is TGTGCCAGCAGTCCCCGGGACAGGGGGATGGCTGAAGCTTTCTTT.